Below are 6 T cell receptor beta chains sequenced from a single sample in a study of blood T cell repertoires in COVID-19. The data were produced by immunoSEQ multiplex PCR, yet TCRdb's version contains in-frame clones alone and is incomplete. In the table there are some 350,000 clones, around 90% of which are singletons. The sample consisted of peripheral blood. Every receptor here comes from a woman aged 25 to 39 with COVID-19, enrolled during active disease.

This CDR3 is CASSPPPRLAEHHGTDTQYF. Written as DNA, the CDR3 is TGTGCCAGCAGCCCCCCCCCTAGACTAGCGGAGCACCACGGCACAGATACGCAGTATTTT. The chain joins TRBV11-3 to TRBJ2-3; 9 nucleotides match TRBD2. This CDR3 is built from 20 residues. Per germline, CDR1 SGHNT and CDR2 YENEEA. The trim removed 5 bases at V and 1 base at J, leaving 19 bases unmatched.

This chain links TRBV10-1 with TRBJ2-1; 8 bases align to TRBD2. CDR3 size: 15 residues. Trimming took 6 bases from V and 3 from J; bases not matched to a gene: 7. From germline, CDR1 is WNHNN and CDR2 SYGVQD (reference sequence). CDR3 protein: CASSQSGGGYNEQFF. CDR3 sequence (DNA): TGCGCCAGCAGCCAGAGCGGGGGAGGCTACAATGAGCAGTTCTTC.

J is TRBJ1-5 and V is TRBV19; 8 bases agree with TRBD1. Trimming cost V 5 bases and J 0 bases; bases outside gene matches: 6. The V gene's germline CDR1 is LNHDA and CDR2 SQIVND (reference sequence). The length of the CDR3 is 16 residues. The DNA of the CDR3 is TGTGCCAGTAGTCCCCGGACAGGGCGTAGCAATCAGCCCCAGCATTTT. Its protein is CASSPRTGRSNQPQHF.

The V gene is TRBV4-3, the J gene TRBJ1-1; a weak D match, TRBD1 (5 bases). CDR3 length: 16 residues. Germline-derived CDR1 and CDR2 are LGHNA and YSLEER. Trimming stripped 0 bases from V and 5 bases from J, with 16 bases between. The CDR3 region is CASSQEAGGARTEAFF. The CDR3 DNA reads TGCGCCAGCAGCCAAGAAGCGGGCGGGGCGAGAACTGAAGCTTTCTTT.

The chain has TRBV19 and TRBJ2-1; 10 bases line up with TRBD1. CDR3 length: 15 amino acids. Per the germline V gene, CDR1 is LNHDA and CDR2 is SQIVND (reference sequence). With 4 bases clipped from V and 5 bases from J, the junction kept 5 bases outside the gene matches. The CDR3 here is CASSRIGQGDNEQFF. CDR3 nucleotide sequence: TGTGCCAGTAGTAGAATAGGACAGGGGGACAATGAGCAGTTCTTC.

This clone appeared a single time. The chain joins TRBV6-5 to TRBJ1-3; 8 bases map to TRBD1. J lost 2 bases, V lost 10 bases, and 7 bases had no gene match. The germline CDR1 and CDR2 sequences are MNHEY and SVGAGI. The CDR3 has 14 residues. In DNA form, the CDR3 reads TGTGCCACTCACAGGGGGGGAACTGGAAACACCATATATTTT. Protein: CATHRGGTGNTIYF.